These T cell receptor beta chains were read from a single sample in a study of PD-1 blockade in classical Hodgkin lymphoma. The protocol was immunoSEQ multiplex PCR, while the TCRdb copy is restricted to in-frame clones and leaves out a portion. The sample includes about 97,000 clones, approximately 80% of them seen just once. Source: peripheral blood mononuclear cells (PBMCs), taken at baseline. The source of these receptors is a human donor with classical Hodgkin lymphoma. Both conserved end residues are part of each CDR3. A row's size may be missing; if present it is once, few, many or a size class.

cdr3_aa clone_size j_call v_call
CASSLKRLAAKNEQFF NA TRBJ2-1 TRBV7-8
CASSPGTGGYEQYF NA TRBJ2-7 TRBV18
CASSVPGTSHTGELFF NA TRBJ2-2 TRBV9
CASSLAAVSTDTQYF once TRBJ2-3 TRBV5-1
CASSRQAWNTGELFF NA TRBJ2-2 TRBV5-5
CASSRRGYQETQYF NA TRBJ2-5 TRBV27
CAWSSSSGNTIYF NA TRBJ1-3 TRBV30
CASSPGTGYGYTF few TRBJ1-2 TRBV11-2
CASRQSFGGNTIYF few TRBJ1-3 TRBV6-1
CASSLRGTNYGYTF NA TRBJ1-2 TRBV7-2
CASSQETGRGTEAFF few TRBJ1-1 TRBV4-3
CAISELGTSVGPYNEQFF NA TRBJ2-1 TRBV10-3
CASSLARDRFYEQYF NA TRBJ2-7 TRBV18
CASSILAGGHTDTQYF NA TRBJ2-3 TRBV19
CASSELKQGVSPYNEQFF NA TRBJ2-1 TRBV10-1
CASSLASAGSGTEAFF NA TRBJ1-1 TRBV5-5
CASSAPSNRAYGYTF NA TRBJ1-2 TRBV7-2
CASSYPLGSWGYEQYF NA TRBJ2-7 TRBV6-5
CAWSVAADQYF few TRBJ2-7 TRBV30
CASSAGQGWTGELFF NA TRBJ2-2 TRBV11-2
CASSQVGTYGYTF once TRBJ1-2 TRBV14
CASSLAGTGGHEQYF NA TRBJ2-7 TRBV7-8
CAWGTVNEKLFF NA TRBJ1-4 TRBV30
CASSTVNTEAFF NA TRBJ1-1 TRBV6-5
CASGLWGEETQYF NA TRBJ2-5 TRBV12-5
CASSLSPGTGSANTIYF NA TRBJ1-3 TRBV5-1
CAEQDLNYGYTF NA TRBJ1-2 TRBV30
CASSIQGTGELFF once TRBJ2-2 TRBV19
CASSLSKAGLRGYTF NA TRBJ1-2 TRBV27
CASSIVPAGSTDTQYF NA TRBJ2-3 TRBV19
CASSGTGGVMSEQYF NA TRBJ2-7 TRBV5-4
CASSYGPVHTF NA TRBJ1-2 TRBV6-5
CASSYSSYNEQFF NA TRBJ2-1 TRBV11-3
CASSPQGNTEAFF many TRBJ1-1 TRBV7-9
CASSLFGEQFF NA TRBJ2-1 TRBV5-4
CASSLGGLAGGYNEQFF NA TRBJ2-1 TRBV5-1
CASSLTGGVRAYTNTEAFF once TRBJ1-1 TRBV5-8
CASRATYEQYF NA TRBJ2-7 TRBV2
CASSPRGAFNYGYTF once TRBJ1-2 TRBV7-2
CASSESRTAYGYTF NA TRBJ1-2 TRBV2
CAISAGPTLYEQYF NA TRBJ2-7 TRBV10-3
CASSPSGTGGDNQPQHF NA TRBJ1-5 TRBV28
CASSQVWLATDTQYF NA TRBJ2-3 TRBV4-2
CAWSGPRGRKEGGYTF many TRBJ1-2 TRBV30
CASSSGQRTDTQYF NA TRBJ2-3 TRBV28
CASSAGTGLTDTQYF NA TRBJ2-3 TRBV7-9
CASSFGGSSYEQYF once TRBJ2-7 TRBV6-6
CAVPRAGELFF NA TRBJ2-2 TRBV7-9
CASSLFRLAGYEQYF NA TRBJ2-7 TRBV28
CASSWDRFTDTQYF NA TRBJ2-3 TRBV11-2
CSVADGLSNQPQHF NA TRBJ1-5 TRBV29-1
CASSQDLAGGTDTQYF few TRBJ2-3 TRBV4-3